The 17 T cell receptor beta chains below were found in one sample sequenced in a study of blood T cell repertoires in COVID-19 (TCRdb year 2020). The library relied on the immunoSEQ multiplex PCR assay. TCRdb's version of the immuneACCESS table is confined to in-frame rearrangements and falls short of the full clone set. An unresolved V gene accounts for under half of the shortfall where checked; the remainder is of unknown origin. The sample contains approximately 70,000 clones, about nine tenths of them found a single time. The ten largest make up approximately 6.4% of the sample. Material: peripheral blood. Source of these receptors: a woman aged 45-65 years with acute or convalescent COVID-19.

V and J are TRBV18 and TRBJ2-3; D remains unclear. With 0 bases removed from V and 5 bases from J, the gap between germline ends came to 6 bases. This CDR3 is 13 amino acids long. Germline assignment: CDR1 KGHSH and CDR2 LQKENI. CDR3 region: CASSPPSIDTQYF. CDR3 nucleotides: TGTGCCAGCTCACCACCGTCCATAGATACGCAGTATTTT.

The rearrangement links TRBV11-3 to TRBJ2-7; perhaps TRBD1 as D (6 bases). The CDR3 has 15 residues. V lost 1 base, J lost 1 base, and 11 bases lay in between. Germline CDR1 reads SGHNT; CDR2 reads YENEEA. CDR3 sequence (DNA): TGTGCCAGCAGCTTAGGTGGTGGGACATCCTACGAGCAGTACTTC. Translation gives CASSLGGGTSYEQYF.

V is TRBV2 and J is TRBJ2-7; 9 bases align to TRBD1. Per germline, CDR1 SNHLY and CDR2 FYNNEI. CDR3 length equals 19 residues. Trimming removed 6 bases from V and 3 bases from J; junction bases left unmatched: 21. The CDR3 nucleotides are TGTGCCAGCAGGTCGGATCCGGGACAGGGCTACCCATTCGGCTACGAGCAGTACTTC. Residues: CASRSDPGQGYPFGYEQYF.

The CDR3 region has the DNA TGTGCCAGCAGCGCAACCTGGGGACAGTACCAAGAGACCCAGTACTTC. Translating gives CASSATWGQYQETQYF. The V and J genes are TRBV9 and TRBJ2-5; TRBD1 agrees at 7 bases. The germline gives CDR1 SGDLS, CDR2 YYNGEE. V lost 3 bases and J lost 0; bases outside the gene matches: 8. CDR3 length equals 16 residues. The variable domain in full, with the rest retrieved from reference TRBV9 and TRBJ2-5, is DSGVTQTPKHLITATGQRVTLRCSPRSGDLSVYWYQQSLDQGLQFLIQYYNGEERAKGNILERFSAQQFPDLHSELNLSSLELGDSALYFCASSATWGQYQETQYFGPGTRLLVL.

The chain employs TRBV5-1 and TRBJ1-3; 7 nucleotides align to TRBD1. The CDR3 is made up of 14 amino acids. Germline-derived CDR1 and CDR2 are SGHRS and YFSETQ. V shed 7 bases and J 0 bases; nucleotides not matched to a gene: 4. The CDR3 here is CASEGQTSGNTIYF. The CDR3 bases are TGCGCCAGCGAGGGACAGACCTCTGGAAACACCATATATTTT.

The sample holds one count of this clone. The chain joins TRBV29-1 to TRBJ2-2, with D possibly matching TRBD2 (5 bases). This CDR3 comprises 15 residues. Trimming took off 2 bases at V and 8 bases at J, with 18 bases between the two ends. In germline, CDR1 is SQVTM, CDR2 ANQGSEA. CDR3 DNA sequence: TGCAGCGTTGAATGGGCGGGTCAGAAAGGAGGGGAGCTGTTTTTT. The encoded protein is CSVEWAGQKGGELFF.

CDR3 protein: CASGLARDGGTEAFF. The DNA of the CDR3 is TGTGCTAGTGGTTTGGCCCGGGACGGGGGGACTGAAGCTTTCTTT. The chain links TRBV12-5 to TRBJ1-1, with a tentative D call TRBD1 (5 bases). From germline, CDR1 is LGHNT and CDR2 FRNRAP. The CDR3 has 15 residues. The V end lost 1 base, the J end lost 5 bases, and 14 bases lay between the germline ends. Based on the CDR3 plus reference TRBV12-5 and TRBJ1-1, the full variable domain is DARVTQTPRHKVTEMGQEVTMRCQPILGHNTVFWYRQTMMQGLELLAYFRNRAPLDDSGMPKDRFSAEMPDATLATLKIQPSEPRDSAVYFCASGLARDGGTEAFFGQGTRLTVV.

The chain recombines TRBV27 with TRBJ1-2; 10 bases fit TRBD1. Germline trimming cut 3 bases from V and 0 bases from J; bases unmatched to any gene: 10. There are 18 residues in the CDR3. Per the germline V gene, CDR1 is MNHEY and CDR2 is SMNVEV (reference sequence). This chain's CDR3 is CASSFHRDRGLPNYGYTF. The CDR3 nucleotides read TGTGCCAGCAGTTTTCATAGGGACAGGGGCCTACCTAACTATGGCTACACCTTC.

V and J are TRBV4-3 and TRBJ1-6; tentatively, D is TRBD1 (6 bases). Trimming removed 4 bases at V and 7 bases at J, with 14 bases between. This CDR3 contains 15 residues. Germline CDR1 and CDR2: LGHNA and YSLEER. The CDR3 protein is CASSREQGQNSPLHF. Written as DNA, the CDR3 is TGCGCCAGCAGCCGAGAACAGGGTCAAAATTCACCCCTCCACTTT.

This rearrangement joins TRBV15 to TRBJ2-2; 7 nucleotides align to TRBD2. Germline CDR1 LNHNV, CDR2 YYDKDF (reference sequence). The CDR3 has 15 amino acids. The V gene end was trimmed by 0 bases and the J gene end by 7 bases; junction bases not matched to a gene: 5. CDR3 DNA: TGTGCCACCAGCAGAGAAGGAGGGAGGGGCGGGGAGCTGTTTTTT. This translates into CATSREGGRGGELFF.

This clone has only one observation. The chain uses TRBV30 and TRBJ2-3, with 9 bases lining up with TRBD2. The CDR3 sequence is 16 residues long. V was pared by 1 base and J by 5 bases, with 10 bases of the junction left unmatched. Germline lookup yields CDR1 GTSNPN and CDR2 SVGIG (reference sequence). For the CDR3, the DNA is TGTGCCTGGAGTGATGTGCGGGGGGGCTTTAGAGATACGCAGTATTTT. Protein: CAWSDVRGGFRDTQYF. The whole variable domain, remainder taken from reference TRBV30 and TRBJ2-3, is SQTIHQWPATLVQPVGSPLSLECTVEGTSNPNLYWYRQAAGRGLQLLFYSVGIGQISSEVPQNLSASRPQDRQFILSSKKLLLSDSGFYLCAWSDVRGGFRDTQYFGPGTRLTVL.

The CDR3 is CASRFAGGTEAFF. The CDR3 DNA sequence: TGTGCCAGCCGCTTCGCAGGGGGCACTGAAGCTTTCTTT. This sequence joins TRBV2 and TRBJ1-1, with 7 nucleotides matching TRBD1. This CDR3 region has 13 residues. Trimming at V came to 8 bases and at J to 4 bases, leaving 7 bases not matched to a gene. The V gene's germline CDR1 is SNHLY and CDR2 FYNNEI.

This chain uses TRBV5-5 with TRBJ1-2; no firm D call. V lost 4 bases and J lost 4, with 8 bases in between. The CDR3 is made up of 12 amino acids. Germline assignment: CDR1 SGHKS and CDR2 YYEKEE (reference sequence). For the CDR3, the DNA is TGTGCCAGCAGCGGGCTGACCTATGGCTACACCTTC. Translating it yields CASSGLTYGYTF.

The chain couples TRBV19 to TRBJ1-4, with 9 bases that match TRBD1. Germline values: CDR1 LNHDA, CDR2 SQIVND (reference sequence). Trimming removed 5 bases from V and 7 bases from J; junction bases left unmatched: 5. This CDR3 is built from 14 residues. CDR3 sequence reads: CASSSRDRAEKLFF. The CDR3 DNA sequence: TGTGCCAGTAGTTCACGGGACAGGGCTGAAAAACTGTTTTTT.

This rearrangement joins TRBV12-3 or TRBV12-4 to TRBJ2-7; unclear D gene. The CDR3 runs to 13 residues. Trimming cost V 2 bases and J 2 bases, with 7 bases left between them. In DNA form, the CDR3 reads TGTGCCAGCAGTTTACTAGGCACCTACGAGCAGTACTTC. This translates into CASSLLGTYEQYF.

This chain uses TRBV5-1 with TRBJ2-3; D perhaps matches TRBD2 (6 bases). V was pared by 0 bases and J by 5 bases, with 13 bases between. Germline V gene lookup returns CDR1 SGHRS and CDR2 YFSETQ. There are 15 residues in the CDR3. Written as DNA, the CDR3 is TGCGCCAGCAGCTTGGTTACGGGGGTAGGAGATACGCAGTATTTT. Its translation: CASSLVTGVGDTQYF.

V gene TRBV7-2 combines with J gene TRBJ1-6, with TRBD1 as a possible D gene (6 bases). Germline values: CDR1 SGHTA, CDR2 FQGNSA. The ends were cut back, 0 bases at V and 4 bases at J, with 13 bases in the middle. The CDR3 covers 17 residues. CDR3 nucleotide sequence: TGTGCCAGCAGCTTAGCGGGGAGGGGGGCTTATAATTCACCCCTCCACTTT. Its translation: CASSLAGRGAYNSPLHF.